The TCR beta chain under discussion was sequenced for a study of T cell changes during pregnancy in multiple sclerosis. Trimming shortened V by 5 bases and J by 5 bases, and 16 bases separated the two germline ends. CDR1 and CDR2 (germline): SEHNR, FQNEAQ (reference sequence). This CDR3 is 16 amino acids long. Some clones are missing from TCRdb's copy, which holds only in-frame ones; the method was immunoSEQ multiplex PCR. In the table there are tens of thousands of clones, about 90% of which are singletons. The receptor was isolated from a female donor with multiple sclerosis, enrolled in a pregnancy study. The starting material was peripheral blood, obtained in the second trimester of pregnancy. V gene TRBV7-9 combines with J gene TRBJ1-6, with D uncertain. In DNA, the CDR3 is TGTGCCAGCAGCCGTCGGAGGGAAGGGAATAATTCACCCCTCCACTTT. As protein: CASSRRREGNNSPLHF.